The rows below give T cell receptor beta chains drawn from one sample of a study of identifying expanded T cells in peripheral blood. Generated by immunoSEQ multiplex PCR, the TCRdb table keeps only in-frame clones and is missing some. The sample has roughly 84,000 clones; about 90% are singletons. Sequencing used blood. Receptors were obtained from a person aged 18 to 69 in good health. The CDR3 runs from the conserved cysteine through the conserved F or W. The order of the fields is V gene, clone size, D gene, J gene, CDR3 DNA, CDR3 protein. A D gene is named only where the DNA matches it firmly. Size is stated for part of the rows, as once, few or many counts, or as a class when the clone is expanded.

TRBV7-3	.	.	TRBJ2-5	TGTGCCAGCAGCTTAACCTCGGAAGAGACCCAGTACTTC	CASSLTSEETQYF
TRBV5-1	once	.	TRBJ1-2	TGCGCCAGCAGCTTGGAGGGGAGTGGCTACACCTTC	CASSLEGSGYTF
TRBV18	once	.	TRBJ1-1	TGTGCCAGCTCAGCAGGACAGACGGGGACCACTGAAGCTTTCTTT	CASSAGQTGTTEAFF
TRBV15	.	TRBD2	TRBJ2-1	TGTGCCACCAGCCCTACGCGGACTAGCGGTTACAATGAGCAGTTCTTC	CATSPTRTSGYNEQFF
TRBV5-6	.	.	TRBJ1-2	TGTGCCAGCAGCTTGGCCAATGTACAGGGCTACACCTTC	CASSLANVQGYTF
TRBV11-3	.	.	TRBJ2-3	TGTGCCAGCAGCCTCTCCATGACAGATACGCAGTATTTT	CASSLSMTDTQYF
TRBV19	.	.	TRBJ2-3	TGTGCCAGTAATCCCGGAGGGGGCACAGATACGCAGTATTTT	CASNPGGGTDTQYF
TRBV30	.	TRBD1	TRBJ1-5	TGTGCCTGGAGGACCCGGGACAGTAATCAGCCCCAGCATTTT	CAWRTRDSNQPQHF
TRBV27	.	.	TRBJ2-1	TGTGCCAGCAGTTTAAAGCACCCCCGCAATGAGCAGTTCTTC	CASSLKHPRNEQFF
TRBV7-2	.	TRBD1	TRBJ2-7	TGTGCCAGCAGCTCGGGACAGGGGGAGGGCGAGCAGTACTTC	CASSSGQGEGEQYF
TRBV5-1	.	.	TRBJ2-7	TGCGCCAGCAGAAGGGGACTTAACTCCTACGAGCAGTACTTC	CASRRGLNSYEQYF
TRBV30	.	.	TRBJ2-1	TGTGCCTGGAGTTTAGGGGACTCCTACAATGAGCAGTTCTTC	CAWSLGDSYNEQFF